Listed below are T cell receptor beta chains from one sample, sequenced in a study. Each CDR3 protein gets one entry after TCRdb re-called the 5' RACE reads with MiXCR. The sample shows around 30,000 distinct CDR3 sequences, around a quarter of them seen only once. Sequencing was performed on memory CD4+ T cells sorted from blood. The receptors stem from a female donor with breast cancer. Both conserved end residues are part of each CDR3. The D gene is left open where the match is weak. Expanded clones are given a class, and other clones once, few, many or no size at all.

>TRBJ2-3|TRBD2|-|TRBV25-1
CASSEAGGRGDTQYF
TGTGCCAGCAGTGAAGCGGGAGGGCGGGGAGATACGCAGTATTTT
>TRBJ2-1|-|few|TRBV25-1
CASMVNVHGGEQFF
TGTGCCAGCATGGTTAACGTTCATGGTGGTGAGCAGTTCTTC
>TRBJ1-2|-|-|TRBV7-6
CASSLPTGEYLYGYTF
TGTGCCAGCAGCCTCCCAACAGGCGAGTACCTCTATGGCTACACCTTC
>TRBJ2-5|-|few|TRBV21-1
CASSKRTGKSQETQYF
TGTGCCAGCAGCAAGCGGACAGGAAAATCTCAAGAGACCCAGTACTTC
>TRBJ2-1|TRBD2|-|TRBV28
CASSLGLAGGGNEQFF
TGTGCCAGCAGTTTAGGGCTAGCGGGAGGAGGCAATGAGCAGTTCTTC
>TRBJ2-2|-|many|TRBV27
CASSPPLGELFF
TGTGCCAGCAGCCCTCCTCTCGGGGAGCTGTTTTTT
>TRBJ2-1|-|many|TRBV5-1
CASSFYSADSNEQFF
TGCGCCAGCAGCTTCTATTCAGCCGACTCCAATGAGCAGTTCTTC
>TRBJ2-1|TRBD2|few|TRBV5-1
CASSPLGLAANPYNEQFF
TGCGCCAGCAGCCCTTTAGGACTAGCGGCAAATCCCTACAATGAGCAGTTCTTC
>TRBJ2-2|-|few|TRBV9
CASSVRGSGELFF
TGTGCCAGCAGCGTACGGGGATCAGGGGAGCTGTTTTTT
>TRBJ1-1|TRBD1|-|TRBV12-3/TRBV12-4
CASSLRGGQRNTEAFF
TGTGCCAGCAGTTTAAGGGGGGGACAGAGGAACACTGAAGCTTTCTTT
>TRBJ2-7|TRBD2|many|TRBV28
CASSLLMTSGRAWSYEQYF
TGTGCCAGCAGTTTACTTATGACTAGCGGGAGGGCCTGGTCCTACGAGCAGTACTTC
>TRBJ2-5|TRBD2|many|TRBV24-1
CATSDFLLSSGQETQYF
TGTGCCACCAGTGATTTCCTATTGTCTAGCGGCCAAGAGACCCAGTACTTC
>TRBJ2-3|-|many|TRBV7-3
CASSLSRSTDTQYF
TGTGCCAGCAGCCTATCCCGCAGCACAGATACGCAGTATTTT
>TRBJ2-7|TRBD1|-|TRBV7-8
CASSLGRQGAYEQYF
TGTGCCAGCAGCTTAGGCCGACAGGGAGCCTACGAGCAGTACTTC
>TRBJ2-3|-|-|TRBV4-3
CASSQFLRYTQYF
TGCGCCAGCAGCCAATTCTTACGCTATACGCAGTATTTT
>TRBJ2-7|-|few|TRBV7-9
CASSLVQGQSYEQYF
TGTGCCAGCAGCTTAGTGCAGGGCCAATCCTACGAGCAGTACTTC
>TRBJ2-7|-|few|TRBV12-3/TRBV12-4
CASSTGTPDSYEQYF
TGTGCCAGCAGTACCGGGACACCCGACTCCTACGAGCAGTACTTC
>TRBJ2-7|-|medium-sized|TRBV10-3
CAISESLGVTSYEQYF
TGTGCCATCAGTGAGTCTTTAGGGGTTACCTCCTACGAGCAGTACTTC
>TRBJ2-1|TRBD1|-|TRBV27
CASSAGQGTSEQFF
TGTGCCAGCAGTGCGGGACAGGGTACTTCTGAGCAGTTCTTC
>TRBJ2-3|-|-|TRBV7-2
CASSLNVGFTDTQYF
TGTGCCAGCAGCTTAAACGTGGGGTTCACAGATACGCAGTATTTT
>TRBJ1-2|-|-|TRBV6-2/TRBV6-3
CASRRDLNDGYTF
TGTGCCAGCAGGAGGGACCTCAACGATGGCTACACCTTC
>TRBJ2-5|TRBD1|-|TRBV6-2/TRBV6-3
CASRSRDRVLETQYF
TGTGCCAGCAGGTCCCGGGACAGGGTTTTAGAGACCCAGTACTTC
>TRBJ1-1|-|once|TRBV6-5
CASSYGSGVRTEAFF
TGTGCCAGCAGTTACGGCAGTGGGGTGCGTACTGAAGCTTTCTTT
>TRBJ2-4|TRBD1|few|TRBV27
CASSHTGVKNIQYF
TGTGCCAGCAGCCACACAGGGGTCAAAAACATTCAGTACTTC
>TRBJ2-2|-|many|TRBV6-5
CASSYSPGSGELFF
TGTGCCAGCAGTTACTCGCCGGGGTCCGGGGAGCTGTTTTTT
>TRBJ2-7|-|medium-sized|TRBV4-1
CASSQERLASYEQYF
TGCGCCAGCAGCCAAGAGAGGCTAGCGAGTTACGAGCAGTACTTC